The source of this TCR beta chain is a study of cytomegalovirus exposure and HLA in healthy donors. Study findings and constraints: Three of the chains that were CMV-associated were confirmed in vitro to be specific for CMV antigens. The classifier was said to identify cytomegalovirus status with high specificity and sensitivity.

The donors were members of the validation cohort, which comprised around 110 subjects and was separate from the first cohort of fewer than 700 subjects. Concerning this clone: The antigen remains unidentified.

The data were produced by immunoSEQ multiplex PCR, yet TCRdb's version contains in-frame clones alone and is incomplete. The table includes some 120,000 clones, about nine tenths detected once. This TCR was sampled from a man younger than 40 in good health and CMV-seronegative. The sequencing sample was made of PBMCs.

The chain's CDR3 is CASSARLEPNEQFF. CDR3 bases: TGCGCCAGCAGCGCCCGGTTGGAGCCCAATGAGCAGTTCTTC. V and J are TRBV5-1 and TRBJ2-1; no firm D call. CDR3 size: 14 residues. CDR1 is SGHRS and CDR2 is YFSETQ in the germline V gene. V was pared by 4 bases and J by 6 bases, with 14 bases between.